This TCR beta chain was captured in a study of blood T cell repertoires in COVID-19. Overall study context: Sources were T cells, B-cell-depleted T cells, or PBMCs; the material itself was cDNA or gDNA.

Losses at the gene ends were 5 bases for V and 3 bases for J; bases not matched to a gene: 7. Looked up from germline, CDR1 is SNHLY and CDR2 is FYNNEI. The CDR3 contains 15 residues. TCRdb's table, derived via immunoSEQ multiplex PCR, lists solely in-frame clones and lacks some. Among over 100,000 clones, around 86% were seen once, and the ten largest hold 15%. The receptor was derived from a man between 45 and 60 years old with acute or convalescent COVID-19. Sequences were obtained from peripheral blood. This chain links TRBV2 with TRBJ2-3; 8 bases are a match to TRBD2. The CDR3: CASSRAGVGTDTQYF. The CDR3 DNA sequence: TGTGCCAGCAGTCGAGCGGGAGTAGGAACAGATACGCAGTATTTT.